These 8 T cell receptor beta chains were all obtained from the same sample, sequenced in a study of a mutant IDH1 vaccine in newly diagnosed glioma. These TCRs are of unknown antigen specificity. As for time point: week 47, end of study. Topical imiquimod accompanied each vaccine dose, which consisted of 300 ug of mutant IDH1 20-mer peptide. The table came from immunoSEQ multiplex PCR; TCRdb's copy has only in-frame clones and leaves some out. The sample shows around 65,000 clones, roughly four fifths of them seen only once. Here the sequenced sample was PBMCs, taken from a glioma patient whose treatment included an IDH1 peptide vaccine. All receptors come from a man younger than 45 with glioma.

The chain couples TRBV6-1 to TRBJ2-1, with TRBD1 matching 7 bases. Germline V gene data show CDR1 as MNHNS and CDR2 as SASEGT. The trim removed 2 bases at V and 6 bases at J, leaving 7 bases unmatched. CDR3 length: 15 amino acids. CDR3 sequence reads: CASSERGQTFNEQFF. CDR3 bases: TGTGCCAGCAGTGAAAGGGGACAGACTTTCAATGAGCAGTTCTTC.

The V and J genes are TRBV6-5 and TRBJ2-5, with D perhaps TRBD1 or TRBD2 (5 bases each). The CDR3 extends over 15 amino acids. Trimming took 0 bases from V and 1 from J, leaving 9 bases between them. Germline V lookup: CDR1 MNHEY, CDR2 SVGAGI. CDR3: CASSYSGRIQETQYF. The CDR3 bases are TGTGCCAGCAGTTACTCGGGACGGATCCAAGAGACCCAGTACTTC.

V usage is TRBV11-2 and J usage is TRBJ1-4; D is possibly TRBD1 (5 bases). The germline V and J ends were trimmed by 0 bases and 7 bases, with 12 bases remaining between them. The CDR3 loop spans 15 amino acids. Germline V lookup: CDR1 SGHAT, CDR2 FQNNGV. The CDR3 sequence: CASSLEQGPLEKLFF. The DNA for the CDR3 is TGTGCCAGCAGCTTAGAGCAGGGCCCTCTTGAAAAACTGTTTTTT.

The chain couples TRBV5-1 to TRBJ1-3, with D perhaps TRBD1 (6 bases). The germline CDR1 and CDR2 sequences are SGHRS and YFSETQ. V lost 7 bases and J lost 4, with 18 bases in between. This CDR3 spans 15 amino acids. The CDR3 region has the DNA TGCGCCAGCCGGGAAGGGTTGGGGGCAGGAAACACCATATATTTT. Amino acids: CASREGLGAGNTIYF. The full variable domain, completed using reference TRBV5-1 and TRBJ1-3, is KAGVTQTPRYLIKTRGQQVTLSCSPISGHRSVSWYQQTPGQGLQFLFEYFSETQRNKGNFPGRFSGRQFSNSRSEMNVSTLELGDSALYLCASREGLGAGNTIYFGEGSWLTVV.

The chain is built from TRBV10-2 and TRBJ1-2, with TRBD1 matching over 8 bases. This CDR3 contains 16 residues. Trimming took 8 bases from V and 5 from J; bases not matched to a gene: 16. Looked up from germline, CDR1 is WSHSY and CDR2 is SAAADI. CDR3 amino acids: CASVGQGSTRGYGYTF. The CDR3 DNA reads as TGCGCCAGCGTCGGACAGGGTTCGACTCGGGGGTATGGCTACACCTTC.

The CDR3 region is CASSPRPPNTGELFF. CDR3 DNA sequence: TGTGCCAGCAGTCCCCGACCCCCGAACACCGGGGAGCTGTTTTTT. This chain connects TRBV6-5 to TRBJ2-2; no clear D. This CDR3 spans 15 amino acids. Trimming removed 5 bases at V and 0 bases at J, with 10 bases between. CDR1 and CDR2 from the germline V gene are MNHEY and SVGAGI.

V gene TRBV11-2 combines with J gene TRBJ1-1; D unresolved. The V end was cut by 1 base, the J end by 3 bases, with 3 bases between. The length of the CDR3 is 12 residues. CDR1 is SGHAT, CDR2 FQNNGV, per germline. In DNA, the CDR3 is TGTGCCAGCAGCTTAGCCTACACTGAAGCTTTCTTT. Its translation is CASSLAYTEAFF.

This clone was seen just once. The rearrangement uses TRBV27 and TRBJ2-5; 10 nucleotides match TRBD1. V lost 5 bases to trimming and J lost 5 bases; unmatched junction nucleotides: 11. CDR3 length equals 16 residues. CDR1 is MNHEY, CDR2 SMNVEV, per germline (reference sequence). DNA for the CDR3: TGTGCCAGCAGTCTCCGAGGACAGGGGGGTAGGGAGACCCAGTACTTC. Its protein is CASSLRGQGGRETQYF.